The 13 T cell receptor beta chains in this list originate from one sample, sequenced in a study of a mutant IDH1 vaccine in newly diagnosed glioma. Time point noted: week 11, during vaccination. It was 300 ug of mutant IDH1 20-mer peptide that made up each vaccine dose, given with topical imiquimod. No antigen has been identified for these receptors. Assay used: immunoSEQ multiplex PCR; TCRdb lists only in-frame clones, some missing. The sample yields about 40,000 clones, 80% seen once. Material: peripheral blood mononuclear cells (PBMCs), obtained from a glioma patient whose treatment included an IDH1 peptide vaccine. These receptors originate from a woman aged 25 to 45 with glioma. Some clones in this sample may be carry-over from other donors' samples.

The genes are TRBV27 and TRBJ2-1; a possible D gene is TRBD1 (5 bases). Trimming removed 3 bases from V and 9 bases from J, with 12 bases in between. Per germline, CDR1 MNHEY and CDR2 SMNVEV (reference sequence). The CDR3 runs 13 residues. CDR3 protein: CASSLGHPTEQFF. The CDR3 DNA follows: TGTGCCAGCAGTTTGGGGCATCCGACTGAGCAGTTCTTC.

The chain links TRBV5-4 to TRBJ1-2; D is unresolved. The CDR3 length is 12 residues. The V and J ends lost 4 bases and 8 bases respectively, with 12 bases between them. CDR1 and CDR2 from the germline V gene are SGHNT and YYREEE (reference sequence). The CDR3 here is CASSPRAGGYTF. The CDR3 coding sequence is TGTGCCAGCAGCCCAAGAGCGGGAGGCTACACCTTC.

This clone has only a few counts. V usage is TRBV9 and J usage is TRBJ2-2, with D hard to call. Trimming took 3 bases from V and 3 from J, leaving 15 bases between them. Germline V gives CDR1 SGDLS, CDR2 YYNGEE. The CDR3 spans 16 residues. CDR3: CASSAHPDRDTGELFF. The CDR3 region has the DNA TGTGCCAGCAGCGCCCACCCCGACCGTGACACCGGGGAGCTGTTTTTT.

This clone was recorded a few times. The V gene is TRBV14, the J gene TRBJ2-2; D might be TRBD2 (5 bases). V was pared by 9 bases and J by 7 bases, with 12 bases between. CDR1 SGHDN and CDR2 FVKESK come from the germline V gene. CDR3 size: 12 residues. The CDR3 loop is CASGRGGGELFF. For the CDR3, the DNA is TGTGCCAGTGGGAGAGGTGGCGGGGAGCTGTTTTTT.

This chain links TRBV5-4 with TRBJ2-5; the match to TRBD1 covers 9 bases. Germline trimming cut 10 bases from V and 2 bases from J; bases unmatched to any gene: 9. CDR1 and CDR2 from the germline V gene are SGHNT and YYREEE (reference sequence). The CDR3 sequence is 14 residues long. The DNA of the CDR3 is TGTGCCGGCAAGGACAGGGGCGCGCAAGAGACCCAGTACTTC. Its protein is CAGKDRGAQETQYF.

This chain uses TRBV6-5 with TRBJ1-5, with 7 nucleotides matching TRBD1. With V trimmed by 4 bases and J by 1 base, 7 bases remained unmatched. From germline, CDR1 is MNHEY and CDR2 SVGAGI. This CDR3 is 16 amino acids long. CDR3 sequence (DNA): TGTGCCAGCAGTTCGGGCAGGGGGGGAAGCAATCAGCCCCAGCATTTT. Translation gives CASSSGRGGSNQPQHF.

The chain uses TRBV19 and TRBJ2-7; 11 bases are a match to TRBD1. CDR3 length: 14 residues. The V and J ends lost 5 bases and 3 bases, in that order; junction bases with no gene match: 3. Germline CDR1 LNHDA, CDR2 SQIVND (reference sequence). The CDR3 region is CASSFGTGGYEQYF. CDR3 in DNA: TGTGCCAGTAGTTTCGGGACAGGGGGCTACGAGCAGTACTTC.

The chain recombines TRBV5-1 with TRBJ2-7; D gene uncertain. CDR3 length equals 14 residues. CDR1 is SGHRS, CDR2 YFSETQ, per germline. Deletions cut 5 bases from V and 0 bases from J, with 12 bases between. This chain's CDR3 is CASRAVASSYEQYF. The CDR3 DNA sequence: TGCGCCAGCAGGGCAGTGGCTAGCTCCTACGAGCAGTACTTC.

This rearrangement joins TRBV9 to TRBJ1-4, with 10 bases aligning to TRBD1. From germline, CDR1 is SGDLS and CDR2 YYNGEE. This CDR3 comprises 15 residues. V lost 4 bases to trimming and J lost 6 bases; unmatched junction nucleotides: 6. CDR3 coding DNA: TGTGCCAGCAGCCCCCGGGACAGGGGCCATGAAAAACTGTTTTTT. Translation gives CASSPRDRGHEKLFF.

The CDR3 sequence is CSARTGDTQYF. The CDR3, as DNA: TGCAGTGCCAGAACGGGAGATACGCAGTATTTT. The V and J genes are TRBV20-1 and TRBJ2-3; D unclear. The ends were cut back, 6 bases at V and 5 bases at J, with 9 bases in the middle. The CDR3 runs to 11 residues. Germline-derived CDR1 and CDR2 are DFQATT and SNEGSKA (reference sequence).

About this clone: The same CDR3 can be traced to other DNA sequences in this sample. The chain recombines TRBV9 with TRBJ2-5, with no clear D. This CDR3 has 15 amino acids. The germline CDR1 and CDR2 sequences are SGDLS and YYNGEE. V dropped 3 bases and J dropped 5 bases, with 17 bases sitting between them. The CDR3 DNA follows: TGTGCCAGCAGCGCCTCCGGGCGCCCCCAGGAGACCCAGTACTTC. Its protein is CASSASGRPQETQYF.

The chain links TRBV6-6 to TRBJ2-3; 11 bases match TRBD2. The germline V gene has CDR1 MNHNY and CDR2 SVGAGI (reference sequence). V lost 8 bases, J lost 4 bases, and 11 bases stayed unmatched. The CDR3 has 16 residues. In nucleotides, the CDR3 is TGTGCCAGCTCTCAAGAGCTAGCGGGAGGACCAGATACGCAGTATTTT. Translation: CASSQELAGGPDTQYF.

The rearrangement uses TRBV7-9 and TRBJ2-7; tentative D call: TRBD1 (6 bases). V gave up 6 bases and J gave up 4 bases, with 10 bases separating them. Germline V gives CDR1 SEHNR, CDR2 FQNEAQ (reference sequence). This CDR3 has 12 residues. The CDR3 reads CASRNRDYEQYF. The CDR3 nucleotides read TGTGCCAGCAGGAACAGGGATTACGAGCAGTACTTC. Based on the CDR3 plus reference TRBV7-9 and TRBJ2-7, the full variable domain is DTGVSQNPRHKITKRGQNVTFRCDPISEHNRLYWYRQTLGQGPEFLTYFQNEAQLEKSRLLSDRFSAERPKGSFSTLEIQRTEQGDSAMYLCASRNRDYEQYFGPGTRLTVT.